These 4 T cell receptor beta chains share one sample of origin, sequenced in a study of human T cells and chemical hapten exposure. TCRdb re-derived calls from the RACE reads in MiXCR, one entry per CDR3 protein. The sample shows 150,000 to 200,000 distinct CDR3 sequences, 25% to 35% of them seen only once. Indicated time point: pre-sensitization, week 0. Treatment described: therapeutic diphenylcyclopropenone sensitization with weekly scalp DPC. Sequencing used whole blood, obtained in connection with sensitization to the hapten diphenylcyclopropenone (DPC). The receptors here all came from a woman aged 25-40 years with alopecia areata. Some clones in this sample may be carry-over from other donors' samples.

This clonotype has more than one count but fewer than ten. This rearrangement joins TRBV29-1 to TRBJ2-5; no firm D call. Trimming stripped 6 bases from V and 2 bases from J, with 4 bases between. Per germline, CDR1 SQVTM and CDR2 ANQGSEA. The CDR3 loop spans 10 amino acids. The CDR3 protein is CSVEQETQYF. As DNA, the CDR3 is TGCAGCGTCGAACAAGAGACCCAGTACTTC.

The rearrangement uses TRBV29-1 and TRBJ1-2; D is uncertain. This CDR3 is built from 11 residues. V lost 4 bases and J lost 10, with 13 bases in between. The germline V gene encodes CDR1 SQVTM and CDR2 ANQGSEA. CDR3 amino acids: CSVVRLGTYTF. The CDR3, as DNA: TGCAGCGTTGTTCGACTGGGAACCTACACCTTC. The full variable domain, its missing parts supplied by reference TRBV29-1 and TRBJ1-2, is SAVISQKPSRDICQRGTSLTIQCQVDSQVTMMFWYRQQPGQSLTLIATANQGSEATYESGFVIDKFPISRPNLTFSTLTVSNMSPEDSSIYLCSVVRLGTYTFGSGTRLTVV.

This clonotype occurred a few times. The chain joins TRBV20-1 to TRBJ2-1, with a tentative D call TRBD2 (6 bases). The CDR3 has 14 residues. CDR1 DFQATT and CDR2 SNEGSKA come from the germline V gene (reference sequence). The V end lost 5 bases, the J end lost 3 bases, and 14 bases lay between the germline ends. CDR3 in DNA: TGCAGTGCTTTGGGACTCGCAGTCTACAATGAGCAGTTCTTC. Translated, it gives CSALGLAVYNEQFF.

The chain carries TRBV5-1 and TRBJ2-5; weak D call: TRBD1 (5 bases). The V end was cut by 0 bases, the J end by 1 base, with 10 bases between. The CDR3 extends over 15 amino acids. Germline CDR1 SGHRS, CDR2 YFSETQ. CDR3 sequence (DNA): TGCGCCAGCAGCTTGGGGGAACAGGCCCAAGAGACCCAGTACTTC. It encodes CASSLGEQAQETQYF.